This T cell receptor beta chain was identified in a study of blood T cell repertoires in COVID-19. Whole-study context: Sample material is recorded as cDNA or gDNA derived from T cells, B-cell-depleted T cells, or PBMCs.

The CDR3 covers 13 residues. The germline CDR1 and CDR2 sequences are DFQATT and SNEGSKA (reference sequence). Losses at the gene ends were 8 bases for V and 8 bases for J; bases not matched to a gene: 11. Using immunoSEQ multiplex PCR, the repertoire was profiled, and TCRdb retains in-frame clones only, with some absent. The table has roughly 300,000 clones, more than 85% seen once. The chain carries TRBV20-1 and TRBJ2-1; 8 positions match TRBD2. The sequence came from a woman aged 25 to 45 with COVID-19, enrolled during active disease. Sequenced input: peripheral blood. CDR3 loop: CSTSGSGSDEQFF. In DNA form, the CDR3 reads TGCAGTACAAGTGGGAGCGGGAGCGATGAGCAGTTCTTC.